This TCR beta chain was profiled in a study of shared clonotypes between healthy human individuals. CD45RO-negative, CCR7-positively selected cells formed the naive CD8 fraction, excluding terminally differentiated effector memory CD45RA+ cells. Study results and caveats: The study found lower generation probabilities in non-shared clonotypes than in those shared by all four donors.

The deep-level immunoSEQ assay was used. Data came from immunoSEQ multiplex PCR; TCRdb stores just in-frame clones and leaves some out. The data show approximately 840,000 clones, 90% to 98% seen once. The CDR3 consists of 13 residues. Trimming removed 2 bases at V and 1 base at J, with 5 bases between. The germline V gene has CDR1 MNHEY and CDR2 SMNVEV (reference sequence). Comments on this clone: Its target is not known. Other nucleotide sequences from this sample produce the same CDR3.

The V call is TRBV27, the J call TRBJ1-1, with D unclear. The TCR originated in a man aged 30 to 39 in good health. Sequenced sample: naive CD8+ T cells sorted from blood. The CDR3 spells CASSLAGNTEAFF. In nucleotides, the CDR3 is TGTGCCAGCAGTTTAGCAGGGAACACTGAAGCTTTCTTT.